This is a list of T cell receptor beta chains from one sample in a study of cytomegalovirus exposure and HLA in healthy donors. Libraries were prepared by immunoSEQ multiplex PCR; TCRdb keeps only in-frame clonotypes and omits some of them. This sample has 160,000 or so clones, with 70% to 90% found just once. The sequencing sample was made of PBMCs. These receptor sequences come from a man between 18 and 29 years old in good health and CMV-seronegative. Each CDR3 is given with its conserved first and last residue. A D gene is named only where the DNA matches it firmly. Not every row has a clone size; where given, it reads once, few, many or a size class.

V gene,J gene,D gene,clone size,CDR3 protein,CDR3 DNA
TRBV19,TRBJ2-1,NA,NA,CASSIGAGYSYNEQFF,TGTGCCAGTAGTATAGGGGCAGGGTACTCCTACAATGAGCAGTTCTTC
TRBV4-1,TRBJ2-3,TRBD1,NA,CASSQGGTGVSHTQYF,TGCGCCAGCAGCCAAGGGGGGACAGGGGTCTCGCATACGCAGTATTTT
TRBV11-2,TRBJ1-4,TRBD1,NA,CASSSGTGGDEKLFF,TGTGCCAGCAGCTCCGGGACAGGGGGGGATGAAAAACTGTTTTTT
TRBV19,TRBJ1-2,NA,NA,CASSILQGSNYGYTF,TGTGCCAGTAGTATCTTGCAGGGCTCTAACTATGGCTACACCTTC
TRBV5-6,TRBJ2-1,TRBD1,NA,CASSILARGHHEQFF,TGTGCCAGCAGCATACTAGCCAGGGGGCACCATGAGCAGTTCTTC
TRBV4-2,TRBJ2-7,NA,NA,CASSQDKGAGNSYEQYF,TGTGCCAGCAGCCAAGATAAAGGAGCAGGGAACTCCTACGAGCAGTACTTC
TRBV4-2,TRBJ2-3,TRBD1,NA,CASSGTGGLSDTQYF,TGTGCCAGCAGCGGGACAGGGGGTCTCTCAGATACGCAGTATTTT
TRBV4-1,TRBJ2-5,NA,NA,CASSQGGAPQETQYF,TGCGCCAGCAGCCAAGGTGGGGCTCCCCAAGAGACCCAGTACTTC
TRBV4-3,TRBJ1-2,NA,NA,CASSQDEGRDGYTF,TGCGCCAGCAGCCAAGATGAGGGGAGGGACGGCTACACCTTC
TRBV14,TRBJ1-2,TRBD1,NA,CASSHRTGGGYTF,TGTGCCAGCAGCCACCGGACAGGGGGTGGCTACACCTTC
TRBV6-1,TRBJ2-1,TRBD2,NA,CASSAGTSLYNEQFF,TGTGCCAGCAGTGCCGGGACTAGCTTATACAATGAGCAGTTCTTC
TRBV6-4,TRBJ2-4,NA,NA,CASKWGSKNIQYF,TGTGCCAGCAAATGGGGCTCCAAAAACATTCAGTACTTC
TRBV5-6,TRBJ2-7,TRBD1,NA,CASSLVRGLYEQYF,TGTGCCAGCAGCTTGGTCAGGGGGCTGTACGAGCAGTACTTC
TRBV6-1,TRBJ1-1,NA,NA,CASSDETGNTEAFF,TGTGCCAGCAGTGACGAGACAGGGAACACTGAAGCTTTCTTT
TRBV11-2,TRBJ1-1,NA,NA,CASSLTVQGKAFF,TGTGCCAGCAGCTTGACTGTACAGGGTAAGGCTTTCTTT
TRBV5-6,TRBJ1-1,NA,NA,CASSLVSGAEAFF,TGTGCCAGCAGCTTGGTATCAGGGGCTGAAGCTTTCTTT
TRBV5-8,TRBJ1-1,NA,NA,CASSLTRNTEAFF,TGTGCCAGCAGCTTGACCAGGAACACTGAAGCTTTCTTT
TRBV2,TRBJ2-1,NA,NA,CASSEASQNNEQFF,TGTGCCAGCAGTGAAGCGTCACAGAACAATGAGCAGTTCTTC
TRBV9,TRBJ2-3,TRBD2,NA,CASSVDGRARDTQYF,TGTGCCAGCAGCGTAGACGGGAGGGCCCGGGATACGCAGTATTTT
TRBV4-1,TRBJ2-4,NA,NA,CASSQESRGSLNIQYF,TGCGCCAGCAGCCAAGAATCCAGGGGCAGCCTAAACATTCAGTACTTC
TRBV6-5,TRBJ1-2,TRBD1,NA,CASSYSDRGREGYTF,TGTGCCAGCAGTTACTCGGACAGGGGGCGAGAAGGCTACACCTTC
TRBV5-1,TRBJ2-1,TRBD2,NA,CASRTGTSAHNEQFF,TGCGCCAGCCGAACCGGGACTAGCGCTCACAATGAGCAGTTCTTC
TRBV4-1,TRBJ2-1,TRBD1,NA,CASSQKGALNEQFF,TGCGCCAGCAGCCAAAAGGGGGCCCTCAATGAGCAGTTCTTC
TRBV5-6,TRBJ1-2,NA,NA,CASSFRVNYGYTF,TGTGCCAGCAGTTTTAGAGTTAACTATGGCTACACCTTC
TRBV5-1,TRBJ2-3,NA,once,CASRTQKDTDTQYF,TGCGCCAGCAGAACTCAAAAAGACACAGATACGCAGTATTTT
TRBV2,TRBJ1-1,TRBD1,NA,CASSVYPGGPEVGTEAFF,TGTGCCAGCAGTGTCTATCCAGGGGGCCCAGAAGTGGGCACTGAAGCTTTCTTT
TRBV5-1,TRBJ1-4,TRBD1,NA,CASRVGTGTLNNEKLFF,TGCGCCAGCAGAGTCGGGACAGGGACTCTTAATAATGAAAAACTGTTTTTT
TRBV4-2,TRBJ1-1,TRBD1,NA,CASSQEEARGEAFF,TGTGCCAGCAGCCAAGAAGAAGCCAGGGGGGAAGCTTTCTTT
TRBV2,TRBJ2-3,TRBD2,NA,CASSEGLAGATDTQYF,TGTGCCAGCAGTGAAGGGCTAGCGGGAGCAACAGATACGCAGTATTTT
TRBV5-1,TRBJ2-5,NA,NA,CASSRGFFETQYF,TGCGCCAGCAGCCGCGGGTTCTTCGAGACCCAGTACTTC
TRBV4-2,TRBJ2-1,NA,NA,CASSQEQALNTEQFF,TGTGCCAGCAGCCAAGAACAGGCCCTTAACACTGAGCAGTTCTTC
TRBV10-3,TRBJ1-2,NA,NA,CAISEPPGENYGYTF,TGTGCCATCAGTGAACCCCCGGGAGAAAACTATGGCTACACCTTC
TRBV5-1,TRBJ1-1,TRBD1,NA,CASKLGQGDTEAFF,TGCGCCAGCAAGTTGGGACAGGGAGACACTGAAGCTTTCTTT
TRBV11-3,TRBJ2-1,NA,NA,CASSQKDFRNSYNEQFF,TGTGCCAGCAGCCAAAAGGACTTTCGAAACTCCTACAATGAGCAGTTCTTC
TRBV7-9,TRBJ2-7,TRBD2,NA,CASSLAGRPYEQYF,TGTGCCAGCAGCTTAGCCGGGAGGCCCTACGAGCAGTACTTC
TRBV2,TRBJ2-7,NA,NA,CASSAGDTYEQYF,TGTGCCAGCAGTGCGGGAGATACCTACGAGCAGTACTTC
TRBV5-4,TRBJ2-6,TRBD1,NA,CASSLTGAGANVLTF,TGTGCCAGCAGCTTAACAGGGGCTGGGGCCAACGTCCTGACTTTC
TRBV6-5,TRBJ1-2,NA,NA,CASSQGGTVIYGYTF,TGTGCCAGCAGTCAGGGCGGGACTGTGATCTATGGCTACACCTTC
TRBV6-5,TRBJ1-2,TRBD1,NA,CASSYSRDRKYGYTF,TGTGCCAGCAGTTACTCTCGGGACAGAAAATATGGCTACACCTTC
TRBV9,TRBJ1-2,NA,NA,CASSVWAMGGANGYTF,TGTGCCAGCAGCGTATGGGCCATGGGGGGAGCTAATGGCTACACCTTC
TRBV28,TRBJ2-7,TRBD2,NA,CASSRPAGDYEQYF,TGTGCCAGCAGTAGGCCAGCGGGAGACTACGAGCAGTACTTC
TRBV7-9,TRBJ1-4,TRBD1,few,CASSRTGGGEKLFF,TGTGCCAGCAGCCGGACAGGGGGCGGTGAAAAACTGTTTTTT
TRBV5-6,TRBJ1-1,TRBD1,NA,CASRRTGWNTEAFF,TGTGCCAGCAGGAGGACAGGGTGGAACACTGAAGCTTTCTTT
TRBV5-1,TRBJ2-7,TRBD2,few,CASRQGTSGLYEQYF,TGCGCCAGCAGGCAAGGGACTAGCGGGTTGTACGAGCAGTACTTC
TRBV5-4,TRBJ1-4,TRBD1,NA,CASSLGQGVTNEKLFF,TGTGCCAGCAGCTTAGGACAGGGAGTAACTAATGAAAAACTGTTTTTT